Shown below are 15 T cell receptor beta chains from a single sample sequenced in a study of cytomegalovirus exposure and HLA in healthy donors. It was with 60 Vbeta and 13 Jbeta primers that the PCR ran. Sequenced by immunoSEQ multiplex PCR; TCRdb stores in-frame clones only, minus some. The table shows more than 110,000 clones, with about 80% occurring only once. Source material: PBMCs. Receptor source: a man aged 30 to 45 in good health and CMV-seronegative.

This sequence joins TRBV6-5 and TRBJ2-7; 7 bases line up with TRBD2. The germline V gene encodes CDR1 MNHEY and CDR2 SVGAGI. The CDR3 contains 15 residues. The V gene end was trimmed by 2 bases and the J gene end by 2 bases; junction bases not matched to a gene: 6. CDR3: CASSYRVGRAYEQYF. The CDR3 nucleotides are TGTGCCAGCAGTTACAGGGTAGGGAGGGCCTACGAGCAGTACTTC.

This chain joins TRBV28 and TRBJ2-7; 8 nucleotides agree with TRBD1. CDR3 length: 15 amino acids. Losses at the gene ends were 1 base for V and 2 bases for J; bases not matched to a gene: 4. CDR1 and CDR2 (germline): MDHEN, SYDVKM. CDR3 amino acids: CASSLSRGQTYEQYF. The CDR3 DNA is TGTGCCAGCAGTTTATCCAGGGGGCAGACCTACGAGCAGTACTTC.

This clone has only a few counts. CDR3 region: CASSPRPGVSYNEQFF. The CDR3 bases are TGTGCCAGCAGCCCCCGCCCCGGTGTATCCTACAATGAGCAGTTCTTC. The gene calls are TRBV7-6 and TRBJ2-1; no firm D call. Germline loops: CDR1 SGHVS, CDR2 FNYEAQ. V was shortened by 5 bases and J by 1 base, with 15 bases between the two germline ends. The CDR3 contains 16 residues.

The sample holds one count of this clone. Germline is not matched at one junction end, which may reflect a read error. The chain recombines TRBV18 with TRBJ2-5; D gene unclear. The J call may be wrong; the DNA end is better matched by TRBJ2-7. The germline gives CDR1 KGHSH, CDR2 LQKENI. The CDR3 is made up of 14 amino acids. This CDR3 reads CASSPQEASSEQYF. CDR3 DNA sequence: TGTGCCAGCTCACCACAAGAGGCCTCCTCCGAGCAGTACTTC.

The chain joins TRBV5-6 to TRBJ2-7, with 8 bases matching TRBD1. V trimming: 7 bases; J trimming: 0 bases; junction bases outside the gene matches: 3. The CDR3 extends over 13 amino acids. CDR1 is SGHDT, CDR2 YYEEEE, per germline. The chain's CDR3 is CASGTGGSYEQYF. CDR3 DNA sequence: TGTGCCAGCGGCACAGGGGGCTCCTACGAGCAGTACTTC.

This clone was observed a few times. The V gene is TRBV5-1, the J gene TRBJ2-1, with 14 bases that match TRBD2. Germline V gives CDR1 SGHRS, CDR2 YFSETQ. The length of the CDR3 is 19 residues. J gave up 2 bases and V 2 bases, and 9 bases lay outside the gene matches. CDR3 sequence reads: CASSLTGLAGVGTYNEQFF. The CDR3 DNA reads TGCGCCAGCAGCTTAACGGGACTAGCGGGAGTAGGCACCTACAATGAGCAGTTCTTC. Together with reference TRBV5-1 and TRBJ2-1, the CDR3 gives the full variable domain: KAGVTQTPRYLIKTRGQQVTLSCSPISGHRSVSWYQQTPGQGLQFLFEYFSETQRNKGNFPGRFSGRQFSNSRSEMNVSTLELGDSALYLCASSLTGLAGVGTYNEQFFGPGTRLTVL.

The V and J genes are TRBV4-1 and TRBJ2-3; maybe TRBD1 (5 bases). The CDR3 runs to 16 residues. Germline assignment: CDR1 MGHRA and CDR2 YSYEKL. Trimming left V 1 base short and J 4 bases short, with 15 bases between. The CDR3 region has the DNA TGCGCCAGCAGCCAAGTGGACATGGGGTTCGCAGATACGCAGTATTTT. Amino acid sequence: CASSQVDMGFADTQYF.

This chain links TRBV27 with TRBJ2-5; weak D call: TRBD1 (5 bases). The V end was cut by 1 base, the J end by 2 bases, with 11 bases between. The length of the CDR3 is 15 residues. The germline V gene encodes CDR1 MNHEY and CDR2 SMNVEV (reference sequence). The CDR3 DNA reads as TGTGCCAGCAGTTTATTGGGGCGTAAACAAGAGACCCAGTACTTC. It translates to CASSLLGRKQETQYF.

J is TRBJ2-7 and V is TRBV29-1; 7 nucleotides agree with TRBD1. After removal of 0 bases from V and 2 bases from J, the junction contained 10 bases not matched to a gene. From germline, CDR1 is SQVTM and CDR2 ANQGSEA. The CDR3 runs 16 residues. CDR3 sequence (DNA): TGCAGCGTTGAAGAGAGAACAGGGGCACTGGCCTACGAGCAGTACTTC. Translating gives CSVEERTGALAYEQYF.

This rearrangement joins TRBV11-2 to TRBJ2-1; D perhaps matches TRBD2 (6 bases). Trimming took 5 bases from V and 5 from J, leaving 16 bases between them. Germline V lookup: CDR1 SGHAT, CDR2 FQNNGV. This CDR3 contains 15 residues. The CDR3 DNA follows: TGTGCCAGCAGCCCGGCGGGGTCACGGAACAATGAGCAGTTCTTC. It yields the protein CASSPAGSRNNEQFF.

This chain uses TRBV18 with TRBJ2-3, with TRBD2 as a possible D gene (6 bases). Deletions cut 1 base from V and 0 bases from J, with 8 bases between. The germline CDR1 and CDR2 sequences are KGHSH and LQKENI. CDR3 length equals 15 residues. Here the CDR3 reads CASSPLSGSTDTQYF. In DNA form, the CDR3 reads TGTGCCAGCTCACCACTGAGCGGGAGCACAGATACGCAGTATTTT.

The chain joins TRBV7-9 to TRBJ2-3; D is perhaps TRBD1 (6 bases). Germline V gene data show CDR1 as SEHNR and CDR2 as FQNEAQ (reference sequence). V lost 5 bases and J lost 3, with 9 bases in between. The CDR3 has 13 amino acids. For the CDR3, the DNA is TGTGCCAGCAGCGGCGGACAGACAGATACGCAGTATTTT. Protein product: CASSGGQTDTQYF.

This chain uses TRBV5-6 with TRBJ2-7; D might be TRBD1 (5 bases). The CDR3 sequence is 18 residues long. V lost 0 bases and J 0 bases, leaving 19 bases between the germline ends. Germline CDR1 reads SGHDT; CDR2 reads YYEEEE. In DNA, the CDR3 is TGTGCCAGCAGCTTGGCCAAATTTGATAGGGGTATCTCCTACGAGCAGTACTTC. It yields the protein CASSLAKFDRGISYEQYF.

This chain joins TRBV4-1 and TRBJ2-5; TRBD1 agrees at 8 bases. CDR1 is MGHRA, CDR2 YSYEKL, per germline. V lost 3 bases to trimming and J lost 2 bases; unmatched junction nucleotides: 8. CDR3 size: 16 residues. The CDR3 protein is CASSHLTGVSQETQYF. CDR3 coding DNA: TGCGCCAGCAGCCACCTGACAGGGGTGTCGCAAGAGACCCAGTACTTC.

This clone turned up a few times. V gene TRBV4-1 combines with J gene TRBJ1-3; D may be TRBD1 (6 bases). With 0 bases removed from V and 4 bases from J, the gap between germline ends came to 19 bases. CDR3 size: 18 residues. Germline V CDR1 and CDR2: MGHRA, YSYEKL. The CDR3 DNA reads TGCGCCAGCAGCCAAGAGGCTAAGGGGGTCAACACGGGAAACACCATATATTTT. Amino acids: CASSQEAKGVNTGNTIYF.